This TCR beta chain is from a study of T cells in Graves' hyperthyroidism and ophthalmopathy. Overall study results and limits: A model using 13 V-J features told ophthalmopathy apart from stable hyperthyroidism. Ophthalmopathy, which appeared later, was predicted by the model a median around 6.9 months before onset.

The study based diagnoses on clinical symptoms, serum thyroxine and TRAb, thyroid ultrasound and orbital computed tomography. This CDR3 spans 17 amino acids. Germline assignment: CDR1 SQVTM and CDR2 ANQGSEA. Remarks on this clonotype: The antigen remains unidentified.

Amplified TCR beta CDR3 regions came from RNA transcripts. With the HTBI primer set, the TCR CDR3 went through a first round of RT-PCR. TCRdb used MiXCR to reprocess the multiplex PCR reads, holding one entry per CDR3 protein. This sample has 500,000 to 750,000 distinct CDR3 sequences, with about 43% found just once. The sequenced sample was peripheral blood or thyroid tissue (not recorded which). The clonotype comes from a woman under 30 with Graves' hyperthyroidism. This rearrangement joins TRBV29-1 to TRBJ2-5; possible D gene TRBD2, 7 bases. The assigned J gene may be wrong: the sequence end matches TRBJ2-1 better. CDR3 coding DNA: TGCAGCGTCCCGCCCCTGGGGGGGAGGGGGTCCTACAATGAGCAGTTCTTC. Amino acid sequence: CSVPPLGGRGSYNEQFF.